Sequencing of this T cell receptor beta chain was carried out in a study of shared clonotypes between healthy human individuals (TCRdb year 2020). About the study as a whole: A couple of women and a few men aged 18 to 49 years were included in the cohort. For each donor, three plates each were used for CD4 naive and CD4 memory, two plates were used for CD8 naive, and one plate was used for CD8 memory. Between about 0.9 and 9 billion PBMCs per donor were obtained by leukapheresis. Different laboratories and diverse techniques were used to prepare libraries and sequence TCR repertoires, to increase sequencing depth and limit assay-specific biases. Blood TCR repertoires of five healthy adults were deeply sequenced to estimate repertoire size and the extent of clonotype sharing between individuals. What the research found in general, with its limitations: Larger estimated clonotype richness was generally found for naive subsets than for memory subsets. Around 5% of naive CD4, 3.5% of naive CD8, 2% to 2.5% of memory CD4, and 0.4% of memory CD8 clonotypes were shared across several donors. Compared with non-shared clonotypes, the clonotypes found in all four sorted-subset donors had higher generation probabilities. Based on pairwise subsampling, the degree of clonotype sharing among donors was expected to be affected by sequencing depth. Sampling was restricted to blood, and TCR repertoires in tissues likely differ from the TCR repertoires found in blood. Even with the large sequencing depth, rarefaction of the sorted-subset datasets indicated that sequencing was incomplete. The small number of donors limited the genetic and exposure-history diversity represented.

For the CD8 naive samples, CD45RO-negative cells were positively selected for CCR7, yielding a CD45RA+CCR7+ population from which TemRA cells were excluded. The donors were healthy, HIV-negative adults with no recently reported acute infections or vaccinations. Every donor was a Caucasian adult living in Nashville, Tennessee, USA. After blood collection by leukapheresis, PBMCs were isolated using Ficoll-Histopaque density gradient centrifugation and then cryopreserved in the vapor phase of liquid nitrogen. Purity and quantity of every magnetically sorted T cell population were checked by analytical flow cytometry. Genomic DNA was isolated from each sorted fraction and quantified by UV absorbance on a Nanodrop 2000c. V ends up 3 bases short and J 2 bases short, with an unmatched junction base count of 1. Sequences MNHEY (CDR1) and SMNVEV (CDR2) are obtained from the germline V gene (reference sequence). From the cysteine through the phenylalanine, the CDR3 covers 15 amino acids. Only CDR3 DNA is held: 45 bases, read in frame from base 1.

As to this clone: Its antigen target is currently unknown. One base away there is no much larger clone; base qualities are not given.

Using the deep immunoSEQ assay, TCR CDR3 regions were amplified from genomic DNA by multiplex PCR. Extracted genomic DNA from each cell subset was distributed evenly across all wells of several immunoSEQ 96-well plates, and each plate was treated as a replicate. For sorted subsets, approximately 200 ng of genomic DNA, equivalent to tens of thousands of T cell genomes, went into each replicate PCR. The purified libraries were quantified using a Qubit 3.0 fluorometer, sized with a Bioanalyzer 2100, and then quantified again using the KAPA Library Quantification kit. Every immunoSEQ 96-well plate was sequenced on a dedicated single-read 150-cycle Illumina NextSeq 550 flow cell. Per the source publication's procedure: Because the immunoSEQ output held only junctional sequences and lacked quality scores, the filtering could not match the filtering applied to full-length reads. To assign V/J genes and CDR3, sequences were annotated against IMGT germline references using PyIR, a Python wrapper for IgBLAST v1.9. Reads were filtered out if the reads had weak V/J assignments (E-value above 1e-6), no CDR3, stop codons, out-of-frame junctions, or ambiguous translated residues. V3J clonotypes were defined by identical inferred V gene, J gene, and CDR3 amino acid sequence. Percentage overlap between repertoires was computed as shared unique clonotypes divided by the size of the smaller repertoire. Richness of each repertoire was evaluated using RTK rarefaction, the Chao1 estimator, and Recon v2.1 estimates of unobserved clonotypes. OLGA was used to compute generation probabilities for all TCRbeta clonotypes that the gDNA method yielded from a handful of donors. The source is immuneACCESS, and TCRdb retained only in-frame sequences with V and J called. Part of the clones is not carried over; for the studies checked, unresolved V genes explain less than half of this, and the remainder is unexplained. The V and J calls and the clone size are those of that table, but D and trimming were determined from the DNA. The sample includes under 600,000 clones, with roughly 98% observed a single time. Less than 0.35% of the sample is in the top ten clones.

This TCR was recovered from a man under 40 in good health. Recombination connected TRBV27 to TRBJ2-1, and 10 junctional nucleotides match TRBD1. The material sequenced was naive CD8+ T cells sorted from blood. The cell subset or site label here, explained by the study, means: CD45RA+CCR7+. At the DNA level, the sequence is TGTGCCAGCAGTTTCGGACAGGGGGCCTACAATGAGCAGTTCTTC. Translated, it reads CASSFGQGAYNEQFF.